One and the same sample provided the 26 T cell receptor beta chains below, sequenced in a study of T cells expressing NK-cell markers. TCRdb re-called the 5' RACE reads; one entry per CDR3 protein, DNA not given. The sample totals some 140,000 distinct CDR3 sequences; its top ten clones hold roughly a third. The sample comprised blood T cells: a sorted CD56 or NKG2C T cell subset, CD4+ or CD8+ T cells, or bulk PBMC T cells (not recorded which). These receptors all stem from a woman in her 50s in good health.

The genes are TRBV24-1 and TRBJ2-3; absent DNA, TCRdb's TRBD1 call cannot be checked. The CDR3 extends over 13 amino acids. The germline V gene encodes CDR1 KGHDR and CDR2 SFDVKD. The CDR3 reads CATSDRTGVAQYF.

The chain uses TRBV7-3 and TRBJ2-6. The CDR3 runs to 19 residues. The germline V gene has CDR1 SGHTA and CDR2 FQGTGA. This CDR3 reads CASSLGLGSSSSGANVLTF.

The CDR3 here is CASTSSGISYNEQFF. V and J are TRBV12-3 or TRBV12-4 and TRBJ2-1; TCRdb's D gene call, TRBD2, goes unchecked for lack of DNA. The CDR3 is 15 residues long.

The CDR3 loop is CASSLVPGTGETQYF. V is TRBV7-9 and J is TRBJ2-5; the TCRdb D gene call, TRBD1, has no DNA to confirm it. The CDR3 is 15 residues long. The germline V gene encodes CDR1 SEHNR and CDR2 FQNEAQ (reference sequence).

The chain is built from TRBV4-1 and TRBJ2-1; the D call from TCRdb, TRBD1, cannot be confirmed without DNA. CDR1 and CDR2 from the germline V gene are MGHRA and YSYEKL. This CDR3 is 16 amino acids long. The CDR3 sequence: CASSQDRGSSYNEQFF.

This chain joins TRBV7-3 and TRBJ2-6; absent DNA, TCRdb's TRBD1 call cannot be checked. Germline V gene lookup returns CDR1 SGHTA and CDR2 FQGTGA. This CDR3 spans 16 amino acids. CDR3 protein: CASSLTVDRGANVLTF.

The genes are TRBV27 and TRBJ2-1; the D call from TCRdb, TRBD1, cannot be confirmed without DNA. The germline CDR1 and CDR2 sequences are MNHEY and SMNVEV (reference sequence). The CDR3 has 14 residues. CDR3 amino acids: CASRDDSTYNEQFF.

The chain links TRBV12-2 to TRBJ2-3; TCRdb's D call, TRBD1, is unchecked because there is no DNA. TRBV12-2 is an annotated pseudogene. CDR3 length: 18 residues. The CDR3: CASRVPRGSPIITDTQYF.

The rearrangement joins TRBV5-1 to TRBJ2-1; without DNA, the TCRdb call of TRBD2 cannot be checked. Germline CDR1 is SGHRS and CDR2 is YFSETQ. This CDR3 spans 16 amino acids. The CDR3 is CASSFRGRVPYNEQFF.

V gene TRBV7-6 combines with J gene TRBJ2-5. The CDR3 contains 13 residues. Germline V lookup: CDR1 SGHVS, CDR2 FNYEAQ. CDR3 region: CASSLDNLETQYF.

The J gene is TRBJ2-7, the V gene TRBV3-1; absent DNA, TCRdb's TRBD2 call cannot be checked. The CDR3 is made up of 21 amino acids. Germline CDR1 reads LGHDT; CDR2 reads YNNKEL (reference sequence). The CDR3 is CASSQDWSTGTSGSSPYEQYF.

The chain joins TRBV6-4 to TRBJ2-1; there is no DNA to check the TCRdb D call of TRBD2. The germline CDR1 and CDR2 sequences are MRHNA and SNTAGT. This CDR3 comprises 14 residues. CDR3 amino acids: CASSVLAGSDEQFF.

The chain's CDR3 is CASSQDDSAQYF. The V gene is TRBV4-1, the J gene TRBJ2-5; TCRdb gives TRBD2 as the D gene, but with no DNA this cannot be confirmed. This CDR3 comprises 12 residues. CDR1 is MGHRA and CDR2 is YSYEKL in the germline V gene.

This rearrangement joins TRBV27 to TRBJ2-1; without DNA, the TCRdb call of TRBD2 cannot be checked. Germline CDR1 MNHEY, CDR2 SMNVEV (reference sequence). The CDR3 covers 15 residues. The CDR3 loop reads CASSSLQGMVDEQFF.

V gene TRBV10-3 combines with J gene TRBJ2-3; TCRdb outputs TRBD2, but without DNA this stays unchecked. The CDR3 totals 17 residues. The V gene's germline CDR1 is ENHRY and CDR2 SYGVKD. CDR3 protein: CAIRGTSGAFSTDTQYF.

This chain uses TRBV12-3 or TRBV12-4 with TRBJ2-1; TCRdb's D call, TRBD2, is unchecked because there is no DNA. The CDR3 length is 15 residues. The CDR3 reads CASSLQRGGNNEQFF.

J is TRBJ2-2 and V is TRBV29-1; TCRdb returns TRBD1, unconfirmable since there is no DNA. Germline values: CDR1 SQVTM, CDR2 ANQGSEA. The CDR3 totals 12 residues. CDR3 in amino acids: CSITGSDGELFF.

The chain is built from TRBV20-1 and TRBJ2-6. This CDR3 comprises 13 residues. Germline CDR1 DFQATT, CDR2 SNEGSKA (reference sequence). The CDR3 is CSAVGAGANVLTF.

The CDR3 sequence is CASSGPGLAGSINTGELFF. This chain uses TRBV12-3 or TRBV12-4 with TRBJ2-2; TCRdb's D call of TRBD2 is untestable without DNA. The CDR3 is made up of 19 amino acids.

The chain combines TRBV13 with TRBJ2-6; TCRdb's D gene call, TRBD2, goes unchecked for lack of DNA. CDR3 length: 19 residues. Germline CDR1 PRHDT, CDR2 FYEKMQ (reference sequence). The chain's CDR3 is CASSPRTSGSKAGANVLTF.

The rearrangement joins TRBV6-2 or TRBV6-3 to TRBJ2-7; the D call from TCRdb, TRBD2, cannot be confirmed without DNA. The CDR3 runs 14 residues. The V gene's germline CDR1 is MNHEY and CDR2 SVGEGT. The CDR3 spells CAISPAGLFYEQYF.

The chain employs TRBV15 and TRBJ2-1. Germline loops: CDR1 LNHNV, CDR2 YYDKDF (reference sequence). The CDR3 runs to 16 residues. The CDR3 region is CATSRSLTTAGNEQFF.

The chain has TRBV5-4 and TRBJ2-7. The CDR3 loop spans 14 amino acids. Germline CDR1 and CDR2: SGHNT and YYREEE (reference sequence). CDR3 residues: CASSAKGSSYEQYF.

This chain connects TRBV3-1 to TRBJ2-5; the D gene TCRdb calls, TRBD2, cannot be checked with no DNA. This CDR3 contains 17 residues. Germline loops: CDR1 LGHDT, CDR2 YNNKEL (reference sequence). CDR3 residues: CASSQGLVGREGETQYF.

CDR3 in amino acids: CASSVGASLDGNYNEQFF. J is TRBJ2-1 and V is TRBV9; TCRdb's assignment of TRBD2 cannot be checked, as there is no DNA. From germline, CDR1 is SGDLS and CDR2 YYNGEE. This CDR3 region has 18 residues.

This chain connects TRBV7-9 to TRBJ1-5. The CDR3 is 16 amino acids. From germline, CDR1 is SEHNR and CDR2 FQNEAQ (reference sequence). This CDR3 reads CASSLESANSNQPQHF.